This passage covers 30 T cell receptor beta chains from one sample sequenced in a study of PD-L1 blockade in urothelial cancer. As to time point: pretreatment peripheral blood. Measured with immunoSEQ multiplex PCR; TCRdb has only the in-frame clones, and not every one. Among 95,000 or so clones listed, roughly 84% were seen once. The sample here was PBMCs, taken around atezolizumab (anti-PD-L1) treatment. The receptors come from a man between 60 and 75 years old with urothelial cancer.

V gene TRBV28 combines with J gene TRBJ2-7; D is possibly TRBD1 (6 bases). V was shortened by 6 bases and J by 5 bases, with 17 bases between the two germline ends. CDR1 MDHEN and CDR2 SYDVKM come from the germline V gene. The CDR3 runs 14 residues. CDR3 amino acids: CASSQGTNSHEQYF. In DNA form, the CDR3 reads TGTGCCAGCAGCCAGGGGACAAACAGCCACGAGCAGTACTTC.

Concerning this clone itself: The same CDR3 also results from other DNA sequences found in this sample. This chain connects TRBV5-1 to TRBJ2-3; 7 bases are a match to TRBD1. The CDR3 is made up of 14 amino acids. Trimming removed 4 bases from V and 2 bases from J; junction bases left unmatched: 4. Looked up from germline, CDR1 is SGHRS and CDR2 is YFSETQ. For the CDR3, the DNA is TGCGCCAGCAGCCCAGGGGGTTACACAGATACGCAGTATTTT. Its protein product is CASSPGGYTDTQYF.

The rearrangement links TRBV5-1 to TRBJ2-1, with a tentative D call TRBD2 (6 bases). This CDR3 is built from 17 residues. Trimming left V 4 bases short and J 2 bases short, with 19 bases between. Per germline, CDR1 SGHRS and CDR2 YFSETQ. The CDR3 is CASSTGDLRGPYNEQFF. As DNA, the CDR3 is TGCGCCAGCAGCACCGGGGACTTGAGGGGACCCTACAATGAGCAGTTCTTC.

The chain combines TRBV30 with TRBJ1-4; D is possibly TRBD1 (6 bases). From germline, CDR1 is GTSNPN and CDR2 SVGIG (reference sequence). V lost 7 bases and J 7 bases, leaving 22 bases between the germline ends. The CDR3 has 15 residues. The CDR3 sequence is CASPGQSPRGEKLFF. The CDR3 region has the DNA TGTGCCTCACCGGGACAATCTCCCCGGGGTGAAAAACTGTTTTTT.

The chain recombines TRBV2 with TRBJ2-5; D gene uncertain. Germline CDR1 SNHLY, CDR2 FYNNEI. This CDR3 spans 11 amino acids. V lost 8 bases and J lost 4, with 8 bases in between. CDR3 sequence: CASFSVETQYF. The CDR3 DNA is TGTGCCAGCTTCAGTGTAGAGACCCAGTACTTC.

The sample holds a few counts of this clone. The CDR3 loop reads CASSLTSGLQETQYF. The DNA for the CDR3 is TGTGCCAGCAGTTTGACTAGTGGCCTGCAAGAGACCCAGTACTTC. The chain joins TRBV28 to TRBJ2-5; weak D call: TRBD2 (6 bases). Trimming shortened V by 3 bases and J by 2 bases, and 13 bases separated the two germline ends. Germline V gene data show CDR1 as MDHEN and CDR2 as SYDVKM. The CDR3 is made up of 15 amino acids.

This clone was seen a handful of times. The chain joins TRBV19 to TRBJ1-2, with D possibly matching TRBD1 (5 bases). The CDR3 spans 13 residues. V was trimmed by 5 bases and J by 4 bases, leaving 11 bases between them. Germline CDR1 is LNHDA and CDR2 is SQIVND (reference sequence). CDR3 DNA: TGTGCCAGTAGTTCCGGGACTCCCTATGGCTACACCTTC. Protein: CASSSGTPYGYTF.

V is TRBV11-3 and J is TRBJ2-2; tentatively, D is TRBD2 (5 bases). This CDR3 contains 16 residues. The V gene's germline CDR1 is SGHNT and CDR2 YENEEA. Trimming shortened V by 5 bases and J by 0 bases, and 13 bases separated the two germline ends. This CDR3 reads CASSPGVDSNTGELFF. The CDR3 nucleotides are TGTGCCAGCAGCCCGGGCGTGGACTCGAACACCGGGGAGCTGTTTTTT.

This chain links TRBV4-2 with TRBJ2-5; 11 nucleotides align to TRBD2. From germline, CDR1 is LGHNA and CDR2 YNFKEQ. The CDR3 is made up of 16 amino acids. The V gene end was trimmed by 4 bases and the J gene end by 4 bases; junction bases not matched to a gene: 8. This CDR3 reads CASSRGNSGRGETQYF. The CDR3 DNA follows: TGTGCCAGCAGCCGGGGAAATAGCGGGAGGGGAGAGACCCAGTACTTC.

The genes are TRBV6-5 and TRBJ1-1; a weak D match, TRBD1 (5 bases). V lost 6 bases and J lost 7, with 18 bases in between. This CDR3 has 14 residues. Germline CDR1 reads MNHEY; CDR2 reads SVGAGI. In nucleotides, the CDR3 is TGTGCCAGCAGCCCCGGGACGGGAGACAATGAAGCTTTCTTT. Translated: CASSPGTGDNEAFF.

CDR3 amino acids: CASSVAGGGYNEQFF. The CDR3 coding sequence is TGTGCCAGCAGCGTCGCGGGAGGGGGTTACAATGAGCAGTTCTTC. The chain employs TRBV9 and TRBJ2-1; 9 nucleotides align to TRBD2. With V trimmed by 2 bases and J by 4 bases, 4 bases remained unmatched. The CDR3 has 15 residues. Germline loops: CDR1 SGDLS, CDR2 YYNGEE.

The rearrangement uses TRBV18 and TRBJ2-7; TRBD1 matches at 9 bases. Germline lookup yields CDR1 KGHSH and CDR2 LQKENI. J was trimmed by 0 bases and V by 5 bases; bases with no gene match: 2. This CDR3 comprises 14 residues. This chain's CDR3 is CASSGTGNSYEQYF. The CDR3 DNA follows: TGTGCCAGCTCAGGGACAGGGAACTCCTACGAGCAGTACTTC.

This rearrangement joins TRBV27 to TRBJ2-3; a weak D match, TRBD2 (5 bases). Looked up from germline, CDR1 is MNHEY and CDR2 is SMNVEV (reference sequence). CDR3 length: 15 amino acids. Trimming took off 7 bases at V and 4 bases at J, with 18 bases between the two ends. The CDR3 DNA sequence: TGTGCCAGCATTGGAAGAGCGGTTGGGGCAGATACGCAGTATTTT. Translation: CASIGRAVGADTQYF.

The chain links TRBV27 to TRBJ2-3, with D unresolved. The V gene's germline CDR1 is MNHEY and CDR2 SMNVEV (reference sequence). The CDR3 is 13 amino acids. The V gene lost 4 bases and the J gene lost 6 bases, with 11 bases spanning the gap. The CDR3: CASSSYYRDTQYF. The DNA of the CDR3 is TGTGCCAGCAGTTCCTACTACCGGGATACGCAGTATTTT.

This chain links TRBV2 with TRBJ2-7; possibly TRBD1 for D (5 bases). Germline CDR1 reads SNHLY; CDR2 reads FYNNEI. The CDR3 is 12 amino acids. V was pared by 7 bases and J by 6 bases, with 13 bases between. Written as DNA, the CDR3 is TGTGCCAGCATTCCTCCCCAGGGCGAGCAGTACTTC. Encoded protein: CASIPPQGEQYF.

V and J are TRBV7-3 and TRBJ1-6; D not certain. V was pared by 1 base and J by 16 bases, with 14 bases between. Looked up from germline, CDR1 is SGHTA and CDR2 is FQGTGA. The CDR3 contains 13 residues. The CDR3 is CASSLNRVSELHF. Here the CDR3 DNA reads TGTGCCAGCAGCTTAAATCGGGTTTCAGAGCTCCACTTT.

The rearrangement links TRBV6-5 to TRBJ2-2; possibly TRBD1 for D (5 bases). Per the germline V gene, CDR1 is MNHEY and CDR2 is SVGAGI. Trimming pared 2 bases from V and 2 bases from J, leaving 9 bases between. This CDR3 is 15 amino acids long. The CDR3 region has the DNA TGTGCCAGCAGTTACGACAGATCCAACACCGGGGAGCTGTTTTTT. This translates into CASSYDRSNTGELFF.

This chain links TRBV7-3 with TRBJ2-1, with 10 bases fitting TRBD2. V was clipped by 5 bases and J by 4 bases; unmatched bases: 5. The germline V gene encodes CDR1 SGHTA and CDR2 FQGTGA. The CDR3 contains 15 residues. The chain's CDR3 is CASSPASGSYNEQFF. The CDR3 coding sequence is TGTGCCAGCAGCCCGGCTAGCGGGAGTTACAATGAGCAGTTCTTC.

The V and J genes are TRBV29-1 and TRBJ2-1; D gene unclear. V was cut by 5 bases and J by 4 bases, with 18 bases left in between. Germline V CDR1 and CDR2: SQVTM, ANQGSEA. The CDR3 is 15 amino acids. The CDR3 DNA reads as TGCAGCGTTTCCCCCCCGGGTGAGCAATACAATGAGCAGTTCTTC. Residues: CSVSPPGEQYNEQFF.

The chain employs TRBV5-4 and TRBJ2-3; TRBD1 matches 9 bases. The V segment lost 0 bases and the J segment 4 bases; nucleotides outside the gene matches: 3. CDR3 length: 15 amino acids. The V gene's germline CDR1 is SGHNT and CDR2 YYREEE (reference sequence). The CDR3 nucleotides read TGTGCCAGCAGCTTGGGAGGGACAGGGTCAGATACGCAGTATTTT. As protein: CASSLGGTGSDTQYF.

This chain joins TRBV6-5 and TRBJ1-2; 8 nucleotides match TRBD1. This CDR3 contains 14 residues. With 5 bases clipped from V and 0 bases from J, the junction kept 2 bases outside the gene matches. The V gene's germline CDR1 is MNHEY and CDR2 SVGAGI. CDR3 sequence: CASSPGQANYGYTF. For the CDR3, the DNA is TGTGCCAGCAGTCCGGGACAGGCTAACTATGGCTACACCTTC.

The chain is built from TRBV7-8 and TRBJ2-5; TRBD2 matches 11 bases. The CDR3 loop spans 15 amino acids. V shed 3 bases and J 2 bases; nucleotides not matched to a gene: 2. Germline V gene sequence: CDR1 SGHVS, CDR2 FQNEAQ. The CDR3: CASSLGLAAQETQYF. CDR3 DNA: TGTGCCAGCAGCTTGGGACTAGCGGCTCAAGAGACCCAGTACTTC.

The rearrangement uses TRBV10-3 and TRBJ2-3; D is possibly TRBD2 (5 bases). The V and J ends lost 8 bases and 0 bases respectively, with 12 bases between them. Looked up from germline, CDR1 is ENHRY and CDR2 is SYGVKD. The CDR3 loop spans 14 amino acids. The chain's CDR3 is CAIPRTGSTDTQYF. The CDR3 coding sequence is TGTGCCATCCCCCGGACTGGAAGCACAGATACGCAGTATTTT.

The rearrangement uses TRBV29-1 and TRBJ1-1; maybe TRBD1 (6 bases). The germline CDR1 and CDR2 sequences are SQVTM and ANQGSEA. V gave up 7 bases and J gave up 5 bases, with 20 bases separating them. The CDR3 is 14 amino acids. Here the CDR3 reads CSALRKGGWTEAFF. CDR3 sequence (DNA): TGCAGCGCTCTTCGAAAAGGGGGATGGACTGAAGCTTTCTTT.

The V and J genes are TRBV10-2 and TRBJ2-3; D uncertain. Germline V gene sequence: CDR1 WSHSY, CDR2 SAAADI. V gave up 9 bases and J gave up 2 bases, with 18 bases separating them. The CDR3 covers 15 residues. The CDR3 here is CASIDKSPSTDTQYF. For the CDR3, the DNA is TGCGCCAGTATTGACAAAAGTCCTTCCACAGATACGCAGTATTTT.

The rearrangement uses TRBV27 and TRBJ2-7, with a weak D call TRBD1 (5 bases). The CDR3 totals 13 residues. Germline assignment: CDR1 MNHEY and CDR2 SMNVEV (reference sequence). With 2 bases removed from V and 4 bases from J, the gap between germline ends came to 9 bases. Here the CDR3 DNA reads TGTGCCAGCAGTTTACCAGGGAATTACGAGCAGTACTTC. The encoded protein is CASSLPGNYEQYF.

The chain recombines TRBV6-1 with TRBJ1-5; D not resolved. Trimming took off 1 base at V and 4 bases at J, with 14 bases between the two ends. The CDR3 has 16 residues. Germline loops: CDR1 MNHNS, CDR2 SASEGT. The CDR3 loop is CASSEGPIFTNQPQHF. The DNA for the CDR3 is TGTGCCAGCAGTGAAGGGCCGATTTTTACAAATCAGCCCCAGCATTTT.

This clone was found once. This chain joins TRBV6-1 and TRBJ2-5, with 11 bases fitting TRBD2. J gave up 4 bases and V 4 bases, and 8 bases lay outside the gene matches. The CDR3 has 16 residues. CDR1 is MNHNS and CDR2 is SASEGT in the germline V gene. CDR3 amino acids: CASSVLLAGEGETQYF. CDR3 in DNA: TGTGCCAGCAGTGTCTTACTAGCGGGAGAGGGAGAGACCCAGTACTTC.

This chain joins TRBV5-1 and TRBJ2-3; the D gene is possibly TRBD2 (8 bases). The germline V and J ends were trimmed by 0 bases and 2 bases, with 16 bases remaining between them. This CDR3 comprises 17 residues. The germline gives CDR1 SGHRS, CDR2 YFSETQ. The CDR3 loop reads CASSLEGLGGNTDTQYF. DNA for the CDR3: TGCGCCAGCAGCTTGGAGGGACTAGGGGGCAACACAGATACGCAGTATTTT.

This chain links TRBV5-1 with TRBJ2-1; D call uncertain. The CDR3 loop spans 12 amino acids. From germline, CDR1 is SGHRS and CDR2 YFSETQ. V lost 4 bases, J lost 7 bases, and 9 bases lay in between. The CDR3 spells CASSPTLNEQFF. The CDR3 DNA is TGCGCCAGCAGCCCGACTCTTAATGAGCAGTTCTTC.